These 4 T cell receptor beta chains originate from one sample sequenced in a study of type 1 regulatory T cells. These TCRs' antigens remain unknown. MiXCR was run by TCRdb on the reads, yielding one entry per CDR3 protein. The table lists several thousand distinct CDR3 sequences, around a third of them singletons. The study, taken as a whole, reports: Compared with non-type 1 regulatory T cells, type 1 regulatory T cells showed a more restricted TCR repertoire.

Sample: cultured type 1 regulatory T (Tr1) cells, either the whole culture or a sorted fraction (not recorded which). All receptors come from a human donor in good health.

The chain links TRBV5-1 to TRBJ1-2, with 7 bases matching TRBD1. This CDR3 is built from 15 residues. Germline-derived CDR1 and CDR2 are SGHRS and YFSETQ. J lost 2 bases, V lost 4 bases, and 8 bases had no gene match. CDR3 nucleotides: TGCGCCAGCAGCGAGGGACAGATGTCGAACTATGGCTACACCTTC. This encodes CASSEGQMSNYGYTF.

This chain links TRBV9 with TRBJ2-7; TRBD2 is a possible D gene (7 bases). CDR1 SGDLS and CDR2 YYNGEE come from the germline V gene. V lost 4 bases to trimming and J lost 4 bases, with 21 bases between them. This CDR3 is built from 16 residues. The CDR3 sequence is CASSSGGATQGYEQYF. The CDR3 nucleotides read TGTGCCAGCAGCAGTGGGGGGGCCACGCAGGGTTACGAGCAGTACTTC.

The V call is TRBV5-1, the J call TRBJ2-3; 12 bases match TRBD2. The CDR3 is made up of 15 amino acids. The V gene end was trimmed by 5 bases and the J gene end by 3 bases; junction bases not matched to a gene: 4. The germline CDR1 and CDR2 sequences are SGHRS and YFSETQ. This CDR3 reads CASSLAGGRTDTQYF. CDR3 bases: TGCGCCAGCAGTCTAGCGGGAGGGCGGACAGATACGCAGTATTTT.

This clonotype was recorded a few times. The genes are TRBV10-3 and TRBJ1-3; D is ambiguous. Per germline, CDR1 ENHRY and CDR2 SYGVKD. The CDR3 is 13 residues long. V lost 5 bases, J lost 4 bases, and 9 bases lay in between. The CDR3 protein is CAISTDTGNTIYF. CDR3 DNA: TGTGCCATCAGTACTGACACGGGAAACACCATATATTTT.